These 10 T cell receptor beta chains originate from one sample sequenced in a study of patients and donors after allogeneic stem cell transplantation. TCRdb recomputed calls from the RT-PCR reads with MiXCR, one row per CDR3 protein. Of some 880,000 distinct CDR3 sequences detected, more than 15% appear once; the ten largest clones hold roughly 6%. Specimen: blood, either unsorted or a sorted T cell fraction (not recorded which). These receptors came from a human donor who was either an allogeneic HSCT recipient or a stem cell or donor lymphocyte infusion donor (not recorded which). It is not recorded whose cells these are; they may come from a transplant donor.

The sample holds one count of this clonotype. V and J are TRBV19 and TRBJ2-5; D call uncertain. V was cut by 1 base and J by 7 bases, with 22 bases left in between. This CDR3 has 17 amino acids. CDR1 and CDR2 (germline): LNHDA, SQIVND (reference sequence). The CDR3 bases are TGTGCCAGTAGTATAGGTGAAGCGACCACGGGTAGAGGGACCCAGTACTTC. This sequence encodes CASSIGEATTGRGTQYF. Full variable domain (missing parts from reference TRBV19 and TRBJ2-5): DGGITQSPKYLFRKEGQNVTLSCEQNLNHDAMYWYRQDPGQGLRLIYYSQIVNDFQKGDIAEGYSVSREKKESFPLTVTSAQKNPTAFYLCASSIGEATTGRGTQYFGPGTRLLVL.

V usage is TRBV4-1 and J usage is TRBJ1-1; the match to TRBD1 covers 10 bases. Per the germline V gene, CDR1 is MGHRA and CDR2 is YSYEKL. The CDR3 is 14 amino acids. V gave up 4 bases and J gave up 5 bases; unmatched junction bases: 4. The CDR3 nucleotides are TGCGCCAGCAGCCTCCAGGACAGGGGGACTGAAGCTTTCTTT. It specifies CASSLQDRGTEAFF.

This clonotype was observed at least ten times. The genes are TRBV5-1 and TRBJ2-1; 7 positions match TRBD1. This CDR3 comprises 13 residues. Germline V CDR1 and CDR2: SGHRS, YFSETQ. J was trimmed by 7 bases and V by 4 bases; bases with no gene match: 5. The CDR3 spells CASSLGQPNEQFF. The DNA of the CDR3 is TGCGCCAGCAGCCTGGGACAGCCTAATGAGCAGTTCTTC.

This chain connects TRBV6-5 to TRBJ1-1; TRBD1 might be the D (6 bases). This CDR3 contains 14 residues. The V gene lost 3 bases and the J gene lost 4 bases, with 12 bases spanning the gap. CDR1 is MNHEY, CDR2 SVGAGI, per germline. CDR3 DNA: TGTGCCAGCAGTTATACCACAGGGAGCACTGAAGCTTTCTTT. This sequence encodes CASSYTTGSTEAFF.

The rearrangement joins TRBV2 to TRBJ2-7; a possible D gene is TRBD1 (5 bases). The CDR3 spans 16 residues. Trimming stripped 4 bases from V and 0 bases from J, with 16 bases between. CDR1 is SNHLY, CDR2 FYNNEI, per germline. CDR3 in amino acids: CASSGGPPHRSYEQYF. CDR3 nucleotides: TGTGCCAGCAGTGGGGGCCCTCCTCACCGCTCCTACGAGCAGTACTTC. Together with reference TRBV2 and TRBJ2-7, the CDR3 gives the full variable domain: EPEVTQTPSHQVTQMGQEVILRCVPISNHLYFYWYRQILGQKVEFLVSFYNNEISEKSEIFDDQFSVERPDGSNFTLKIRSTKLEDSAMYFCASSGGPPHRSYEQYFGPGTRLTVT.

The rearrangement joins TRBV18 to TRBJ2-5, with 7 bases lining up with TRBD1. The V segment lost 6 bases and the J segment 2 bases; nucleotides outside the gene matches: 12. CDR3 length: 16 amino acids. Germline assignment: CDR1 KGHSH and CDR2 LQKENI. The CDR3 sequence: CASSRQTGELQETQYF. The CDR3 region has the DNA TGTGCCAGCTCCCGTCAAACAGGGGAACTACAAGAGACCCAGTACTTC.

The gene calls are TRBV6-4 and TRBJ2-7; 7 bases align to TRBD1. The CDR3 is 13 amino acids. In germline, CDR1 is MRHNA, CDR2 SNTAGT. V dropped 2 bases and J dropped 2; count of bases not matched to a gene: 0. The CDR3 region is CASSDRGPYEQYF. The CDR3 DNA sequence: TGTGCCAGCAGTGACAGGGGGCCCTACGAGCAGTACTTC.

This clonotype was found a few times. The rearrangement links TRBV25-1 to TRBJ1-3, with D possibly matching TRBD1 (6 bases). CDR3 length: 15 amino acids. The V end was cut by 1 base, the J end by 1 base, with 8 bases between. CDR1 is MGHDK, CDR2 SYGVNS, per germline. The CDR3 here is CASSELGASGNTIYF. DNA of the CDR3: TGTGCCAGCAGTGAATTGGGGGCTTCTGGAAACACCATATATTTT.

This clonotype turned up a few times. The CDR3 DNA sequence: TGTGCCAGCAGCGCGGGACAGACCCCTCGCGGGTTGACAGATACGCAGTATTTT. Translation: CASSAGQTPRGLTDTQYF. This chain links TRBV7-3 with TRBJ2-3; TRBD1 might be the D (7 bases). This CDR3 has 18 amino acids. Trimming removed 5 bases at V and 3 bases at J, with 24 bases between. Per germline, CDR1 SGHTA and CDR2 FQGTGA.

This clonotype showed up just a few times. This CDR3 reads CSARGGELVGEQFF. In nucleotides, the CDR3 is TGCAGTGCTAGGGGCGGGGAGTTGGTGGGTGAGCAGTTCTTC. This chain joins TRBV20-1 and TRBJ2-1; D perhaps matches TRBD2 (6 bases). The CDR3 extends over 14 amino acids. CDR1 and CDR2 from the germline V gene are DFQATT and SNEGSKA (reference sequence). V lost 3 bases, J lost 9 bases, and 18 bases lay in between.